The 18 T cell receptor beta chains given below trace back to one sample, sequenced in a study of T cells in Graves' hyperthyroidism and ophthalmopathy. TCR beta CDR3 regions were amplified from RNA. The study used the HTBI primer set for a first-round RT-PCR of the TCR CDR3. One entry per CDR3 protein results from TCRdb running MiXCR on the multiplex PCR reads. The sample comprises approximately 620,000 distinct CDR3 sequences, more than 11% of which are singletons, and more than 4.5% rests with the top ten. Sequenced input: blood. All receptors derive from a woman aged 25 to 45 with Graves' hyperthyroidism that later progressed to Graves' ophthalmopathy.

This clonotype was detected a few times. The rearrangement links TRBV29-1 to TRBJ2-2, with D perhaps TRBD2 (6 bases). The CDR3 is 15 amino acids. Germline lookup yields CDR1 SQVTM and CDR2 ANQGSEA. V lost 6 bases to trimming and J lost 4 bases, with 18 bases between them. The CDR3 spells CSVTPPGLSTGELFF. The CDR3 DNA sequence: TGCAGCGTAACCCCCCCGGGACTCTCCACCGGGGAGCTGTTTTTT.

As to this clonotype: A read error may explain this, as a much larger clone is one base away. This likely comes from a read error, as the CDR3 has no conserved phenylalanine or tryptophan at its end. The chain recombines TRBV30 with TRBJ2-3; unclear D gene. This CDR3 contains 12 residues. Trimming took off 7 bases at V and 0 bases at J, with 8 bases between the two ends. The germline V gene encodes CDR1 GTSNPN and CDR2 SVGIG (reference sequence). CDR3 sequence (DNA): TGTGCCTTATCAACTAGCACAGATACGCAGTATCTT. This gives the protein CALSTSTDTQYL.

This clonotype was counted at least ten times. The chain is built from TRBV20-1 and TRBJ1-2, with TRBD1 matching over 9 bases. J lost 8 bases, V lost 3 bases, and 4 bases had no gene match. The CDR3 contains 12 residues. Germline assignment: CDR1 DFQATT and CDR2 SNEGSKA (reference sequence). CDR3 sequence reads: CSASGTGKGYTF. CDR3 sequence (DNA): TGCAGTGCTAGCGGGACAGGGAAGGGCTACACCTTC.

This clonotype has only a few counts. This chain uses TRBV19 with TRBJ1-1; D unclear. Trimming removed 3 bases from V and 7 bases from J, with 9 bases in between. The germline V gene has CDR1 LNHDA and CDR2 SQIVND (reference sequence). This CDR3 contains 12 residues. CDR3 coding DNA: TGTGCCAGTAGTATTCGAAGACATGAAGCTTTCTTT. Protein sequence: CASSIRRHEAFF. Using reference TRBV19 and TRBJ1-1 for the parts outside the CDR3, the full variable domain is DGGITQSPKYLFRKEGQNVTLSCEQNLNHDAMYWYRQDPGQGLRLIYYSQIVNDFQKGDIAEGYSVSREKKESFPLTVTSAQKNPTAFYLCASSIRRHEAFFGQGTRLTVV.

About this clonotype itself: Being one base from a much bigger clone, this may be a read error. The genes are TRBV30 and TRBJ2-3; D remains unclear. The J call may be incorrect, as the DNA end agrees better with TRBJ1-5. The CDR3 is 12 amino acids. Germline V gene sequence: CDR1 GTSNPN, CDR2 SVGIG (reference sequence). The CDR3 loop reads CAWLTSTDTQHF. The DNA for the CDR3 is TGTGCCTGGCTGACTAGCACAGATACGCAGCATTTT.

This clonotype has at least ten counts. This sequence joins TRBV7-9 and TRBJ2-2, with TRBD2 as a possible D gene (5 bases). The germline gives CDR1 SEHNR, CDR2 FQNEAQ (reference sequence). The CDR3 is 13 amino acids. Trimming pared 5 bases from V and 5 bases from J, leaving 9 bases between. In DNA form, the CDR3 reads TGTGCCAGCAGCCCTACTAGTACCGGGGAGCTGTTTTTT. It translates to CASSPTSTGELFF.

This clonotype was found a few times. CDR3 sequence (DNA): TGCGCCAGCAGCCAAGAAATGGCAGGGGCCACCTACGAGCAGTACTTC. This translates into CASSQEMAGATYEQYF. V is TRBV4-1 and J is TRBJ2-7; maybe TRBD1 (6 bases). The CDR3 extends over 16 amino acids. V lost 0 bases, J lost 2 bases, and 14 bases lay in between. The germline V gene encodes CDR1 MGHRA and CDR2 YSYEKL.

This clonotype was observed a handful of times. The gene calls are TRBV7-2 and TRBJ1-4; 7 nucleotides agree with TRBD1. V lost 2 bases, J lost 4 bases, and 4 bases stayed unmatched. CDR3 length: 15 residues. CDR1 is SGHTA, CDR2 FQGNSA, per germline. The CDR3, as DNA: TGTGCCAGCAGCTTAAGACAGGGCTTTAATGAAAAACTGTTTTTT. It translates to CASSLRQGFNEKLFF.

This clonotype appeared many times. The chain carries TRBV2 and TRBJ1-2; weak D call: TRBD1 (5 bases). V shed 5 bases and J shed 8 bases, with 12 bases lying between them. Germline CDR1 is SNHLY and CDR2 is FYNNEI. The length of the CDR3 is 12 residues. The CDR3 sequence: CASSLGAGGYTF. The DNA of the CDR3 is TGTGCCAGCAGTTTAGGGGCGGGGGGCTACACCTTC.

Regarding this clonotype: Sequence at one end of the junction differs from germline and may be a read error. This chain links TRBV5-1 with TRBJ1-1; D call uncertain. CDR1 and CDR2 from the germline V gene are SGHRS and YFSETQ. CDR3 length: 12 residues. The CDR3 protein is CASNTQDTEAFF. The CDR3 DNA reads TGTGCCAGCAATACTCAGGACACTGAAGCTTTCTTT.

The J gene is TRBJ1-6, the V gene TRBV14; D might be TRBD1 (5 bases). Germline V lookup: CDR1 SGHDN, CDR2 FVKESK. Deletions cut 0 bases from V and 9 bases from J, with 12 bases between. The CDR3 loop spans 15 amino acids. The CDR3 DNA reads as TGTGCCAGCAGCCAAGAATTGATGGGGGTTTCACCCCTCCACTTT. It is translated as CASSQELMGVSPLHF.

The V and J genes are TRBV6-1 and TRBJ1-5; D is undetermined. V lost 5 bases to trimming and J lost 6 bases, with 17 bases between them. The CDR3 length is 15 residues. Per the germline V gene, CDR1 is MNHNS and CDR2 is SASEGT. CDR3 loop: CASSYRDTPSQPQHF. As DNA, the CDR3 is TGTGCCAGCAGTTATCGCGACACCCCAAGTCAGCCCCAGCATTTT.

This clonotype was detected ten times or more. The J gene is TRBJ1-1, the V gene TRBV2; TRBD1 matches at 9 bases. Germline-derived CDR1 and CDR2 are SNHLY and FYNNEI. This CDR3 comprises 14 residues. J gave up 1 base and V 5 bases, and 2 bases lay outside the gene matches. In DNA, the CDR3 is TGTGCCAGCAGTCGGACAGGGGCGAACACTGAAGCTTTCTTT. Encoded protein: CASSRTGANTEAFF. The complete variable domain, with remaining parts taken from reference TRBV2 and TRBJ1-1, reads EPEVTQTPSHQVTQMGQEVILRCVPISNHLYFYWYRQILGQKVEFLVSFYNNEISEKSEIFDDQFSVERPDGSNFTLKIRSTKLEDSAMYFCASSRTGANTEAFFGQGTRLTVV.

This clonotype was seen repeatedly, ten times or more. The chain has TRBV29-1 and TRBJ2-1, with D unclear. Trimming pared 3 bases from V and 8 bases from J, leaving 8 bases between. This CDR3 region has 11 residues. CDR1 SQVTM and CDR2 ANQGSEA come from the germline V gene. This CDR3 reads CSVDEAHEQFF. The DNA of the CDR3 is TGCAGCGTTGATGAGGCCCATGAGCAGTTCTTC.

In its sample, this clonotype was seen many times. This chain joins TRBV11-3 and TRBJ2-3; D perhaps matches TRBD2 (6 bases). The ends were cut back, 5 bases at V and 1 base at J, with 19 bases in the middle. The germline gives CDR1 SGHNT, CDR2 YENEEA. This CDR3 has 17 amino acids. The CDR3 sequence: CASSPWDGGTRTDTQYF. CDR3 DNA sequence: TGTGCCAGCAGCCCCTGGGACGGCGGGACCCGCACAGATACGCAGTATTTT.

At least ten counts were recorded for this clonotype. The chain is built from TRBV12-3 or TRBV12-4 and TRBJ2-2; 7 bases align to TRBD2. J gave up 4 bases and V 7 bases, and 9 bases lay outside the gene matches. The CDR3 sequence is 15 residues long. The CDR3 bases are TGTGCCAGCATCCCGACTAGCATGGCCACCGGGGAGCTGTTTTTT. As protein: CASIPTSMATGELFF.

V and J are TRBV2 and TRBJ2-1; the match to TRBD1 covers 7 bases. This CDR3 region has 17 residues. Trimming cost V 4 bases and J 0 bases; bases outside gene matches: 9. Germline CDR1 is SNHLY and CDR2 is FYNNEI. The CDR3 loop is CASSGPDRPTSYNEQFF. The CDR3 nucleotides are TGTGCCAGCAGTGGCCCGGACAGGCCCACCTCCTACAATGAGCAGTTCTTC.

This clonotype has a count of ten or more. The rearrangement joins TRBV24-1 to TRBJ2-3; D might be TRBD2 (6 bases). The CDR3 has 12 residues. The germline V and J ends were trimmed by 11 bases and 4 bases, with 12 bases remaining between them. Germline V CDR1 and CDR2: KGHDR, SFDVKD. CDR3 coding DNA: TGTGCCAGCGGAACGGGGGCAGATACGCAGTATTTT. It yields the protein CASGTGADTQYF.